This TCR beta chain comes out of a study of STAT5B mutations in CD4+ large granular lymphocyte leukemia. On this clone itself: A junction boundary mismatches the germline segment, possibly from a read error.

The method was immunoSEQ multiplex PCR; TCRdb's version includes in-frame clones alone and lacks a portion of them. The sample shows tens of thousands of clones, roughly 72% of them seen only once. Germline V gene data show CDR1 as WSHSY and CDR2 as SAAADI. The CDR3 sequence is 13 residues long. The sequenced sample consisted of CD4+ T cells from blood buffy coats. The chain is built from TRBV10-2 and TRBJ1-6, with 8 bases aligning to TRBD1. This receptor was identified in a human donor in good health. CDR3 in amino acids: CAISLTGGSPLHF. DNA of the CDR3: TGCGCCATCAGTCTTACAGGGGGTTCACCCCTCCACTTT.